These 28 T cell receptor beta chains originate from one sample sequenced in a study of early T cells in non-severe SARS-CoV-2 infection. TCRdb passed the 5' RACE reads through MiXCR, listing each CDR3 protein once. The data show around 59,000 distinct CDR3 sequences, approximately 13% seen once. The sequenced material came from whole blood. All receptors derive from an adult who was a healthcare worker with PCR-confirmed SARS-CoV-2 infection or an uninfected control (not recorded which).

This clonotype was observed a handful of times. The gene calls are TRBV6-5 and TRBJ1-6; D perhaps matches TRBD1 (6 bases). CDR1 is MNHEY, CDR2 SVGAGI, per germline. Deletions cut 4 bases from V and 10 bases from J, with 17 bases between. The CDR3 is 15 amino acids. In nucleotides, the CDR3 is TGTGCCAGCAGTTCCTTGGCAGGGGACGTATCACCCCTCCACTTT. Residues: CASSSLAGDVSPLHF.

This clonotype was counted many times. Germline and junction disagree at one end, which may indicate a read error. This rearrangement joins TRBV30 to TRBJ2-1; the match to TRBD1 covers 7 bases. The CDR3 runs 11 residues. Germline assignment: CDR1 GTSNPN and CDR2 SVGIG (reference sequence). This chain's CDR3 is CAWSNTGTDYF. The CDR3 DNA is TGTGCCTGGAGTAATACCGGGACAGATTATTTC.

The rearrangement joins TRBV12-2 to TRBJ2-7. TRBV12-2 represents a pseudogene. This CDR3 comprises 12 residues. The CDR3 region has the DNA TGTGCAAGTCGCTTCAAGGACTACGAGCAGTACTTC. Translated, it gives CASRFKDYEQYF.

This clonotype was detected many times. The V and J genes are TRBV6-5 and TRBJ1-6; unclear D gene. The length of the CDR3 is 15 residues. CDR1 is MNHEY and CDR2 is SVGAGI in the germline V gene. Deletions cut 0 bases from V and 7 bases from J, with 10 bases between. This CDR3 reads CASSYSAGGNSPLHF. CDR3 nucleotide sequence: TGTGCCAGCAGTTACTCGGCAGGTGGAAATTCACCCCTCCACTTT.

The sample holds many counts of this clonotype. CDR3 protein: CASSSISGPLTRTDTQYF. The CDR3 DNA reads TGTGCCAGCAGTTCCATTAGCGGGCCCCTCACCCGCACAGATACGCAGTATTTT. The chain links TRBV11-2 to TRBJ2-3; 7 positions agree with TRBD2. J gave up 1 base and V 6 bases, and 16 bases lay outside the gene matches. CDR3 length equals 18 residues. Germline CDR1 SGHAT, CDR2 FQNNGV.

This clonotype was counted at least ten times. The V gene is TRBV29-1, the J gene TRBJ1-1; D perhaps matches TRBD1 (5 bases). Germline V lookup: CDR1 SQVTM, CDR2 ANQGSEA. This CDR3 has 13 amino acids. Trimming removed 6 bases at V and 0 bases at J, with 11 bases between. The CDR3 sequence is CSVLEQVNTEAFF. CDR3 in DNA: TGCAGCGTCTTGGAACAGGTGAACACTGAAGCTTTCTTT.

This rearrangement joins TRBV6-6 to TRBJ2-5, with TRBD2 identical over 16 bases. This CDR3 has 16 amino acids. Germline V lookup: CDR1 MNHNY, CDR2 SVGAGI (reference sequence). Germline trimming cut 6 bases from V and 5 bases from J; bases unmatched to any gene: 6. CDR3 sequence: CASRGTSGRDEETQYF. CDR3 bases: TGTGCCAGCAGGGGGACTAGCGGGAGGGACGAGGAGACCCAGTACTTC.

The chain joins TRBV5-4 to TRBJ2-1; D is perhaps TRBD2 (6 bases). V was shortened by 0 bases and J by 9 bases, with 19 bases between the two germline ends. The CDR3 has 16 amino acids. CDR1 and CDR2 from the germline V gene are SGHNT and YYREEE (reference sequence). The CDR3 here is CASSLGTGTHGSEQFF. Written as DNA, the CDR3 is TGTGCCAGCAGCTTGGGAACCGGGACCCACGGGAGTGAGCAGTTCTTC.

This clonotype occurred a few times. This rearrangement joins TRBV29-1 to TRBJ2-3; D is uncertain. The CDR3 contains 13 residues. Trimming pared 5 bases from V and 0 bases from J, leaving 9 bases between. CDR1 and CDR2 from the germline V gene are SQVTM and ANQGSEA. The CDR3, as DNA: TGCAGCGTTTCCCAACCTAGCACAGATACGCAGTATTTT. This gives the protein CSVSQPSTDTQYF.

Many counts were recorded for this clonotype. The V call is TRBV3-1, the J call TRBJ2-1; 7 bases fit TRBD2. Germline CDR1 reads LGHDT; CDR2 reads YNNKEL (reference sequence). The V segment lost 4 bases and the J segment 3 bases; nucleotides outside the gene matches: 6. There are 15 residues in the CDR3. CDR3 bases: TGTGCCAGCAGCCTTCGGCTAGCGGTCTACAATGAGCAGTTCTTC. As protein: CASSLRLAVYNEQFF.

This clonotype was detected many times. This chain uses TRBV7-9 with TRBJ1-1; weak D call: TRBD1 (6 bases). This CDR3 is 12 amino acids long. Germline CDR1 is SEHNR and CDR2 is FQNEAQ (reference sequence). V lost 7 bases and J 10 bases, leaving 16 bases between the germline ends. This CDR3 is CASTGGTGTAFF. CDR3 DNA sequence: TGTGCCAGCACCGGGGGCACAGGGACAGCTTTCTTT.

This clonotype turned up a few times. The CDR3 end shows no conserved phenylalanine or tryptophan, and so a read error is likely. Because the CDR3's place on the DNA is in doubt, the DNA is left out and the CDR3 is given as listed by TCRdb. CDR3 protein: CASRGRGKLSN. The chain recombines TRBV2 with TRBJ1-1. The CDR3 length equals 11 residues, ends included. Germline CDR1 is SNHLY and CDR2 is FYNNEI.

This chain links TRBV4-2 with TRBJ2-7, with D unresolved. The germline V gene encodes CDR1 LGHNA and CDR2 YNFKEQ. V lost 0 bases and J 2 bases, leaving 2 bases between the germline ends. The CDR3 is made up of 12 amino acids. CDR3 bases: TGTGCCAGCAGCCAAGACGCCTACGAGCAGTACTTC. Its protein product is CASSQDAYEQYF.

The V and J genes are TRBV3-1 and TRBJ2-7; TRBD2 aligns across 9 bases. Germline CDR1 LGHDT, CDR2 YNNKEL (reference sequence). This CDR3 spans 15 amino acids. Unmatched junction bases numbered 8, after V lost 2 bases and J lost 6 bases. As DNA, the CDR3 is TGTGCCAGCAGCCAAATGGTAGCGGGAGTTCGCGAGCAGTACTTC. It yields the protein CASSQMVAGVREQYF.

This clonotype was counted at least ten times. The chain carries TRBV10-1 and TRBJ2-1; D is ambiguous. From germline, CDR1 is WNHNN and CDR2 SYGVQD (reference sequence). Between the trimmed V and J ends, which lost 2 bases and 8 bases, there was a span of 13 bases. CDR3 length: 14 amino acids. The DNA for the CDR3 is TGCGCCAGCAGTGAGAGCGCAGCGTGGGATGAGCAGTTCTTC. Amino acids: CASSESAAWDEQFF.

The chain combines TRBV2 with TRBJ2-1, with 7 bases aligning to TRBD2. V lost 5 bases, J lost 0 bases, and 4 bases stayed unmatched. Germline V lookup: CDR1 SNHLY, CDR2 FYNNEI. The CDR3 covers 15 residues. The CDR3 protein is CASSWDYSSYNEQFF. DNA of the CDR3: TGTGCCAGCAGTTGGGACTACAGCTCCTACAATGAGCAGTTCTTC.

The gene calls are TRBV20-1 and TRBJ2-3; D may be TRBD2 (6 bases). Per the germline V gene, CDR1 is DFQATT and CDR2 is SNEGSKA (reference sequence). Trimming pared 5 bases from V and 5 bases from J, leaving 20 bases between. This CDR3 region has 15 residues. The CDR3 DNA follows: TGCAGTGCTCCGGGAGAAGATACGTTAGGAGATACGCAGTATTTT. This sequence encodes CSAPGEDTLGDTQYF.

Many counts were recorded for this clonotype. The chain couples TRBV20-1 to TRBJ2-1; 8 positions agree with TRBD2. In germline, CDR1 is DFQATT, CDR2 SNEGSKA (reference sequence). Unmatched junction bases numbered 6, after V lost 5 bases and J lost 6 bases. The CDR3 totals 13 residues. The CDR3 DNA sequence: TGCAGTGCTCGGGTAGCGGGAACCAATGAGCAGTTCTTC. Translating gives CSARVAGTNEQFF.

The sample holds a few counts of this clonotype. V gene TRBV28 combines with J gene TRBJ2-7; D possibly corresponds to TRBD2 (6 bases). The germline V gene has CDR1 MDHEN and CDR2 SYDVKM. The CDR3 spans 15 residues. V lost 5 bases, J lost 0 bases, and 14 bases lay in between. CDR3 protein: CASSPPRGSSYEQYF. As DNA, the CDR3 is TGTGCCAGCAGTCCCCCGCGGGGCAGCTCCTACGAGCAGTACTTC.

The gene calls are TRBV5-1 and TRBJ1-1; D perhaps matches TRBD1 (6 bases). Per the germline V gene, CDR1 is SGHRS and CDR2 is YFSETQ. The CDR3 has 13 amino acids. Trimming took 4 bases from V and 1 from J, leaving 8 bases between them. The CDR3 nucleotides are TGCGCCAGCAGCCAGACAGGGAACACTGAAGCTTTCTTT. Protein: CASSQTGNTEAFF.

This sequence joins TRBV29-1 and TRBJ2-7; weak D call: TRBD2 (7 bases). Between the trimmed V and J ends, which lost 2 bases and 2 bases, there was a span of 22 bases. Per germline, CDR1 SQVTM and CDR2 ANQGSEA. The CDR3 loop spans 17 amino acids. The CDR3 here is CSVESGGQLSPTYEQYF. The CDR3 bases are TGCAGCGTTGAATCCGGGGGGCAACTCTCCCCCACCTACGAGCAGTACTTC.

This clonotype was observed many times. This chain connects TRBV28 to TRBJ2-1, with 13 nucleotides matching TRBD2. Germline lookup yields CDR1 MDHEN and CDR2 SYDVKM. V dropped 5 bases and J dropped 15; count of bases not matched to a gene: 10. CDR3 length: 14 residues. CDR3 sequence reads: CASSPYTSGRAPFF. CDR3 sequence (DNA): TGTGCCAGCAGTCCCTATACTAGCGGGAGGGCCCCGTTCTTC.

CDR3 coding DNA: TGCAGTGCAATGAATAGTCTCTACGAGCAGTACTTC. It encodes CSAMNSLYEQYF. The chain recombines TRBV20-1 with TRBJ2-7; D remains ambiguous. The germline gives CDR1 DFQATT, CDR2 SNEGSKA (reference sequence). CDR3 length: 12 amino acids. V was clipped by 6 bases and J by 3 bases, with 12 bases between them.

This clonotype occurred once. CDR3 nucleotides: TGTGCCACCAGTGATTCTGGTAGTGAGACCCAGTACTTC. The encoded protein is CATSDSGSETQYF. The chain couples TRBV24-1 to TRBJ2-5, with D hard to call. The germline V gene encodes CDR1 KGHDR and CDR2 SFDVKD. With 2 bases removed from V and 5 bases from J, the gap between germline ends came to 8 bases. The CDR3 runs 13 residues.

This clonotype was seen a few times. This chain connects TRBV29-1 to TRBJ1-1; the D gene is possibly TRBD1 (5 bases). The germline gives CDR1 SQVTM, CDR2 ANQGSEA. This CDR3 is 11 amino acids long. The V end lost 8 bases, the J end lost 5 bases, and 12 bases lay between the germline ends. The CDR3 region is CSLRWGTEAFF. The CDR3, as DNA: TGCAGCCTACGATGGGGGACTGAAGCTTTCTTT.

V gene TRBV28 combines with J gene TRBJ2-5, with 8 bases fitting TRBD2. J gave up 3 bases and V 11 bases, and 8 bases lay outside the gene matches. The germline V gene has CDR1 MDHEN and CDR2 SYDVKM. CDR3 length equals 13 residues. DNA of the CDR3: TGTGCCTCCCGGGAGGGGAACGAAGAGACCCAGTACTTC. It translates to CASREGNEETQYF.

This clonotype was observed a handful of times. The chain recombines TRBV6-6 with TRBJ2-1; tentatively, D is TRBD1 or TRBD2 (5 bases each). The V end lost 7 bases, the J end lost 8 bases, and 21 bases lay between the germline ends. CDR3 length: 15 residues. Germline V gene lookup returns CDR1 MNHNY and CDR2 SVGAGI (reference sequence). The CDR3 is CASNGGEQGEHEQFF. The CDR3 DNA sequence: TGTGCCAGCAATGGTGGGGAGCAGGGAGAGCATGAGCAGTTCTTC.

This clonotype occurred a few times. This chain uses TRBV24-1 with TRBJ2-3, with 8 bases that match TRBD1. Per the germline V gene, CDR1 is KGHDR and CDR2 is SFDVKD. Unmatched junction bases numbered 7, after V lost 2 bases and J lost 1 base. CDR3 length: 17 amino acids. Written as DNA, the CDR3 is TGTGCCACCAGTGATTCCCCCCCGGGACAGGGCACAGATACGCAGTATTTT. This codes for CATSDSPPGQGTDTQYF.